These 5 T cell receptor beta chains were sequenced from one sample in a study of STAT3 mutations in large granular lymphocyte leukemia. TCRdb's copy holds only in-frame clones and misses some; the assay was immunoSEQ multiplex PCR. The sample carries 9,500 to 14,000 clones, roughly 87% recorded once. Study results and limitations: Every T-LGLL patient had at least one immunodominant TCRbeta clonotype.

Their specific antigens are unknown. Sequencing was done on a sample of peripheral blood mononuclear cells. Receptors originate from an elderly man with T-cell large granular lymphocyte leukemia. Some clones in this sample may be carry-over from other donors' samples.

The V gene is TRBV30, the J gene TRBJ2-7; no clear D. The CDR3 consists of 13 residues. Germline values: CDR1 GTSNPN, CDR2 SVGIG (reference sequence). V dropped 3 bases and J dropped 7 bases, with 16 bases sitting between them. CDR3 nucleotides: TGTGCCTGGAGGGCCAGCAGGAACGGAGAGCAGTACTTC. Amino acids: CAWRASRNGEQYF.

V is TRBV29-1 and J is TRBJ2-1, with D perhaps matching TRBD2 (6 bases). The CDR3 is made up of 14 amino acids. Trimming took off 3 bases at V and 8 bases at J, with 17 bases between the two ends. Per the germline V gene, CDR1 is SQVTM and CDR2 is ANQGSEA. In nucleotides, the CDR3 is TGCAGCGTTGACCGGGGGTCTATTGTCGATGAGCAGTTCTTC. Its protein is CSVDRGSIVDEQFF.

The chain combines TRBV7-2 with TRBJ2-5; TRBD2 agrees at 8 bases. J gave up 7 bases and V 2 bases, and 15 bases lay outside the gene matches. In germline, CDR1 is SGHTA, CDR2 FQGNSA. The CDR3 is 17 residues long. CDR3 DNA sequence: TGTGCCAGCAGCTTAAACGAAGGGCGGGGGGAACGTCGGACCCAGTACTTC. Residues: CASSLNEGRGERRTQYF.

The rearrangement links TRBV29-1 to TRBJ1-1; D is ambiguous. CDR1 and CDR2 from the germline V gene are SQVTM and ANQGSEA. The CDR3 runs to 12 residues. V was clipped by 5 bases and J by 0 bases, with 7 bases between them. The DNA of the CDR3 is TGCAGCGTTAAAAACCTGAACACTGAAGCTTTCTTT. It yields the protein CSVKNLNTEAFF.

The chain carries TRBV4-2 and TRBJ1-2; D possibly corresponds to TRBD1 (6 bases). The CDR3 runs 12 residues. Germline CDR1 and CDR2: LGHNA and YNFKEQ. The V end was cut by 7 bases, the J end by 3 bases, with 9 bases between. CDR3 bases: TGTGCCAGCACAAGGGGGGACTATGGCTACACCTTC. This encodes CASTRGDYGYTF.